The next 22 T cell receptor beta chains were all read from a single sample in a study of T cells after yellow fever vaccination. TCRdb reanalysed the 5' RACE reads using MiXCR and keeps one entry per CDR3 protein. The sample includes 110,000 to 150,000 distinct CDR3 sequences, about 7% seen only once; the top ten take 0.5% to 0.65%. The sequences come from CD4+ T cells sorted from PBMCs, collected 10 days after the yellow fever booster vaccination. Receptors originate from a man younger than 45 who received the YFV17D yellow fever vaccine.

This clonotype was seen repeatedly, ten times or more. The chain uses TRBV24-1 and TRBJ2-5; D remains ambiguous. Looked up from germline, CDR1 is KGHDR and CDR2 is SFDVKD. V gave up 5 bases and J gave up 9 bases, with 15 bases separating them. This CDR3 comprises 13 residues. This CDR3 is CATSVPDQKAQYF. The CDR3 DNA reads as TGTGCCACCAGTGTCCCGGACCAGAAGGCCCAGTACTTC.

This clonotype occurred once. The V gene is TRBV6-2 or TRBV6-3, the J gene TRBJ2-1; no definite D call. The CDR3 is made up of 11 amino acids. Germline loops: CDR1 MNHEY, CDR2 SVGEGT. Trimming cost V 10 bases and J 6 bases, with 10 bases left between them. The CDR3 loop reads CATTNGNEQFF. CDR3 sequence (DNA): TGTGCCACCACCAATGGCAATGAGCAGTTCTTC.

There are a few counts of this clonotype. This sequence joins TRBV19 and TRBJ2-1; 11 nucleotides align to TRBD2. The germline V gene encodes CDR1 LNHDA and CDR2 SQIVND (reference sequence). Trimming cost V 10 bases and J 4 bases; bases outside gene matches: 12. The CDR3 sequence is 16 residues long. The CDR3 reads CATAFSGRAGYNEQFF. The CDR3 DNA reads as TGTGCCACCGCATTTAGCGGGAGGGCCGGTTACAATGAGCAGTTCTTC.

This clonotype was counted between two and nine times. The germline gene is not matched at one end of the junction; a read error may be the cause. The chain links TRBV7-8 to TRBJ1-5, with D perhaps TRBD1 (5 bases). CDR3 length: 17 amino acids. Germline CDR1 SGHVS, CDR2 FQNEAQ. The CDR3 region has the DNA TGTGACAGCAGCTTATTGCGGGGGGGATGGGTCAATCAGCCCCAGCATTTT. Protein: CDSSLLRGGWVNQPQHF. Filled out from reference TRBV7-8 and TRBJ1-5, the complete variable domain reads GAGVSQSPRYKVAKRGQDVALRCDPISGHVSLFWYQQALGQGPEFLTYFQNEAQLDKSGLPSDRFFAERPEGSVSTLKIQRTQQEDSAVYLCDSSLLRGGWVNQPQHFGDGTRLSIL.

This clonotype was counted at least ten times. The J gene is TRBJ2-7, the V gene TRBV27; 9 positions match TRBD2. This CDR3 is built from 16 residues. The ends lost 2 bases at V and 2 bases at J; junction bases unmatched: 7. The germline V gene encodes CDR1 MNHEY and CDR2 SMNVEV (reference sequence). The CDR3 DNA is TGTGCCAGCAGTTTAGGCGGACTAGCGCTCACCTACGAGCAGTACTTC. Residues: CASSLGGLALTYEQYF.

This clonotype was seen many times. The rearrangement joins TRBV20-1 to TRBJ2-2, with D unresolved. The CDR3 runs to 11 residues. The V gene's germline CDR1 is DFQATT and CDR2 SNEGSKA (reference sequence). With 8 bases removed from V and 3 bases from J, the gap between germline ends came to 7 bases. The CDR3 bases are TGCAGTTTAGTGCACACCGGGGAGCTGTTTTTT. It is translated as CSLVHTGELFF.

This clonotype was seen more than once but under ten times. V usage is TRBV20-1 and J usage is TRBJ2-7, with 9 bases matching TRBD1. The V gene end was trimmed by 7 bases and the J gene end by 4 bases; junction bases not matched to a gene: 8. CDR3 length: 13 amino acids. The germline CDR1 and CDR2 sequences are DFQATT and SNEGSKA (reference sequence). As DNA, the CDR3 is TGCAGTGGTGAACAGGGGGCAACATACGAGCAGTACTTC. It specifies CSGEQGATYEQYF.

This clonotype was counted at least ten times. V usage is TRBV19 and J usage is TRBJ1-3; D gene ambiguous. Germline values: CDR1 LNHDA, CDR2 SQIVND (reference sequence). CDR3 length equals 14 residues. V was trimmed by 8 bases and J by 0 bases, leaving 11 bases between them. The CDR3 spells CASSRPGSGNTIYF. The CDR3 DNA is TGTGCCAGTTCCCGCCCGGGCTCTGGAAACACCATATATTTT.

This clonotype appeared a few times. The V gene is TRBV3-1, the J gene TRBJ2-3; 9 positions match TRBD2. CDR3 length: 17 amino acids. Germline V gene data show CDR1 as LGHDT and CDR2 as YNNKEL (reference sequence). The junction had 8 bases not matched to a gene; V was cut back by 1 base and J by 3 bases. The CDR3 bases are TGTGCCAGCAGCCAAGGGGCGGGAGGGCCGCTGACAGATACGCAGTATTTT. This sequence encodes CASSQGAGGPLTDTQYF.

In its sample, this clonotype was seen many times. The rearrangement links TRBV6-1 to TRBJ2-7; D unresolved. There are 13 residues in the CDR3. Germline CDR1 is MNHNS and CDR2 is SASEGT. With 5 bases removed from V and 6 bases from J, the gap between germline ends came to 14 bases. The CDR3 spells CASSQRDSGEQYF. In DNA form, the CDR3 reads TGTGCCAGCAGTCAAAGGGATAGTGGCGAGCAGTACTTC.

In this sample, this clonotype turned up many times. The rearrangement uses TRBV2 and TRBJ1-1; no clear D. CDR1 is SNHLY, CDR2 FYNNEI, per germline. This CDR3 has 11 residues. Trimming took 7 bases from V and 3 from J, leaving 6 bases between them. The CDR3: CASKRDTEAFF. As DNA, the CDR3 is TGTGCCAGCAAAAGGGACACTGAAGCTTTCTTT.

A few counts support this clonotype. The gene calls are TRBV19 and TRBJ1-1; D gene ambiguous. Looked up from germline, CDR1 is LNHDA and CDR2 is SQIVND (reference sequence). Trimming took off 7 bases at V and 0 bases at J, with 15 bases between the two ends. The CDR3 totals 15 residues. CDR3 amino acids: CASTRFPVLNTEAFF. CDR3 nucleotides: TGTGCCAGTACCCGATTCCCAGTCTTGAACACTGAAGCTTTCTTT.

This clonotype was counted ten times or more. The chain is built from TRBV28 and TRBJ2-1; possible D gene TRBD2, 6 bases. CDR1 is MDHEN and CDR2 is SYDVKM in the germline V gene. The CDR3 consists of 15 residues. The V gene lost 4 bases and the J gene lost 8 bases, with 18 bases spanning the gap. CDR3 DNA: TGTGCCAGCAGTTCCCTCACAAGCAGGAGGGATGAGCAGTTCTTC. Translated, it gives CASSSLTSRRDEQFF.

This clonotype was detected many times. The rearrangement joins TRBV28 to TRBJ1-3, with D possibly being TRBD1 (5 bases). The CDR3 totals 13 residues. From germline, CDR1 is MDHEN and CDR2 SYDVKM. V lost 6 bases, J lost 16 bases, and 22 bases lay in between. The CDR3 region is CASRRTSIPPIYF. In DNA, the CDR3 is TGTGCCAGCAGGCGGACATCTATTCCACCTATCTATTTT.

Many counts were recorded for this clonotype. This rearrangement joins TRBV5-1 to TRBJ2-1, with 9 bases aligning to TRBD2. CDR1 is SGHRS, CDR2 YFSETQ, per germline. The trim removed 4 bases at V and 5 bases at J, leaving 7 bases unmatched. The CDR3 length is 15 residues. CDR3 amino acids: CASSPGVAGDNEQFF. The DNA of the CDR3 is TGCGCCAGCAGCCCCGGGGTAGCGGGGGACAATGAGCAGTTCTTC.

In its sample, this clonotype was seen many times. The chain links TRBV11-1 to TRBJ2-1, with D tentatively TRBD1 or TRBD2 (9 bases each). CDR1 and CDR2 from the germline V gene are SGHAT and FQDESV (reference sequence). Trimming cost V 8 bases and J 5 bases, with 31 bases left between them. There are 19 residues in the CDR3. The chain's CDR3 is CASSSTRTGVASGDNEQFF. CDR3 DNA sequence: TGTGCCAGCTCCTCAACCAGGACAGGGGTGGCTAGCGGGGACAATGAGCAGTTCTTC. Filled out from reference TRBV11-1 and TRBJ2-1, the complete variable domain reads EAEVAQSPRYKITEKSQAVAFWCDPISGHATLYWYRQILGQGPELLVQFQDESVVDDSQLPKDRFSAERLKGVDSTLKIQPAELGDSAMYLCASSSTRTGVASGDNEQFFGPGTRLTVL.

The chain has TRBV7-6 and TRBJ2-5, with D perhaps matching TRBD2 (6 bases). V was trimmed by 6 bases and J by 4 bases, leaving 15 bases between them. The CDR3 runs to 14 residues. Germline V gene data show CDR1 as SGHVS and CDR2 as FNYEAQ. The CDR3 loop reads CASRPLARPETQYF. The DNA of the CDR3 is TGTGCCAGCAGACCTCTAGCGCGACCAGAGACCCAGTACTTC.

The table lists this clonotype with a few counts. Given a much more abundant clone one base away, this may be a read error. CDR3 coding DNA: TGTGCCAGCAGCTTAATAGAGACCCAGTACTTC. Protein product: CASSLIETQYF. The gene calls are TRBV7-2 and TRBJ2-5; D unclear. The CDR3 extends over 11 amino acids. V shed 2 bases and J shed 4 bases, with 2 bases lying between them. Germline V gives CDR1 SGHTA, CDR2 FQGNSA.

This clonotype was seen many times. The rearrangement uses TRBV12-3 or TRBV12-4 and TRBJ1-5; 7 nucleotides match TRBD1. There are 16 residues in the CDR3. V lost 5 bases and J lost 2; bases outside the gene matches: 9. CDR3 in amino acids: CASSIYRGGGNQPQHF. CDR3 sequence (DNA): TGTGCCAGCAGTATCTACAGGGGAGGGGGCAATCAGCCCCAGCATTTT.

The table lists this clonotype with many counts. The chain employs TRBV7-9 and TRBJ2-1; D perhaps matches TRBD2 (5 bases). Germline V gives CDR1 SEHNR, CDR2 FQNEAQ (reference sequence). This CDR3 comprises 14 residues. V was trimmed by 6 bases and J by 3 bases, leaving 12 bases between them. CDR3 coding DNA: TGTGCCAGCAGTAGCGAACGGGGCTACAATGAGCAGTTCTTC. As protein: CASSSERGYNEQFF.

This clonotype has ten or more counts. The gene calls are TRBV29-1 and TRBJ1-3; tentatively, D is TRBD1 (6 bases). The V gene's germline CDR1 is SQVTM and CDR2 ANQGSEA. The V end was cut by 6 bases, the J end by 7 bases, with 13 bases between. The CDR3 contains 12 residues. DNA of the CDR3: TGCAGCGTACAGACAGGTCTGAACACCATATATTTT. Residues: CSVQTGLNTIYF.

In this sample, this clonotype turned up a few times. This may be a read error: a much more frequent sequence differs by one nucleotide. This chain joins TRBV6-2 or TRBV6-3 and TRBJ2-1; 9 bases are a match to TRBD2. The J segment lost 7 bases and the V segment lost 6 bases, leaving 4 bases of the junction unmatched. Germline lookup yields CDR1 MNHEY and CDR2 SVGEGT. The CDR3 extends over 13 amino acids. The CDR3 loop is CASRISGSNEQFF. CDR3 nucleotides: TGTGCCAGCAGGATTAGCGGGAGTAATGAGCAGTTCTTC.